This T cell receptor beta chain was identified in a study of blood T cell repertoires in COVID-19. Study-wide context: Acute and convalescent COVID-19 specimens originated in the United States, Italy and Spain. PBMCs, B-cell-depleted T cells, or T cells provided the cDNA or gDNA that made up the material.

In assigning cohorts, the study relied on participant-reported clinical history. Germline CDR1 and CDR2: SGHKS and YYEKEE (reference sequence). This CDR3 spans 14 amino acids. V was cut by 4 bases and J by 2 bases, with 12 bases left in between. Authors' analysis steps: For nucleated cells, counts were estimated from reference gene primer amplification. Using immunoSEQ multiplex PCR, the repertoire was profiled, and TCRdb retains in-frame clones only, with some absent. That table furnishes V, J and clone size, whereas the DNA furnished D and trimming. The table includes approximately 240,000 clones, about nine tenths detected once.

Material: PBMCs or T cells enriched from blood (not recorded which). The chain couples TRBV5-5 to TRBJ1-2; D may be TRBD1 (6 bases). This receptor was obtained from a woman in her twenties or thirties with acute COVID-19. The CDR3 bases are TGTGCCAGCAGCCTCAACGACAGGAACTATGGCTACACCTTC. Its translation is CASSLNDRNYGYTF.